This T cell receptor beta chain was captured in a study of blood T cells in healthy people across ages. About the study: Through template switching, about one barcoded beta molecule was captured per two T cells, as measured in model experiments. Study-wide findings and caveats: PBMC samples, being unsorted, prevented any conclusive comparison of naive and antigen-experienced cells.

Each individual donor underwent a draw of ten milliliters of peripheral blood. Turning to this clonotype: Its antigen is not identified.

The CDR3 sequence is 12 residues long. Trimming took off 0 bases at V and 9 bases at J, with 3 bases between the two ends. CDR1 and CDR2 from the germline V gene are LNHNV and YYDKDF (reference sequence). Combining a sample-barcoded 5' primer with a J-beta primer mix, a second PCR ran for 7 to 11 cycles. A 12-random-nucleotide template-switch adaptor tagged each cDNA molecule. TCRdb analysed the 5' RACE reads with MiXCR anew, one entry per CDR3 protein. Among around 1,500,000 distinct CDR3 sequences listed, 40% to 50% were seen once. The sequenced sample was blood. The receptor comes from a woman younger than 30 in good health. The chain combines TRBV15 with TRBJ1-6; no firm D call. The CDR3 is CATSRDPSPLHF. The CDR3, as DNA: TGTGCCACCAGCAGAGACCCTTCACCCCTCCACTTT.